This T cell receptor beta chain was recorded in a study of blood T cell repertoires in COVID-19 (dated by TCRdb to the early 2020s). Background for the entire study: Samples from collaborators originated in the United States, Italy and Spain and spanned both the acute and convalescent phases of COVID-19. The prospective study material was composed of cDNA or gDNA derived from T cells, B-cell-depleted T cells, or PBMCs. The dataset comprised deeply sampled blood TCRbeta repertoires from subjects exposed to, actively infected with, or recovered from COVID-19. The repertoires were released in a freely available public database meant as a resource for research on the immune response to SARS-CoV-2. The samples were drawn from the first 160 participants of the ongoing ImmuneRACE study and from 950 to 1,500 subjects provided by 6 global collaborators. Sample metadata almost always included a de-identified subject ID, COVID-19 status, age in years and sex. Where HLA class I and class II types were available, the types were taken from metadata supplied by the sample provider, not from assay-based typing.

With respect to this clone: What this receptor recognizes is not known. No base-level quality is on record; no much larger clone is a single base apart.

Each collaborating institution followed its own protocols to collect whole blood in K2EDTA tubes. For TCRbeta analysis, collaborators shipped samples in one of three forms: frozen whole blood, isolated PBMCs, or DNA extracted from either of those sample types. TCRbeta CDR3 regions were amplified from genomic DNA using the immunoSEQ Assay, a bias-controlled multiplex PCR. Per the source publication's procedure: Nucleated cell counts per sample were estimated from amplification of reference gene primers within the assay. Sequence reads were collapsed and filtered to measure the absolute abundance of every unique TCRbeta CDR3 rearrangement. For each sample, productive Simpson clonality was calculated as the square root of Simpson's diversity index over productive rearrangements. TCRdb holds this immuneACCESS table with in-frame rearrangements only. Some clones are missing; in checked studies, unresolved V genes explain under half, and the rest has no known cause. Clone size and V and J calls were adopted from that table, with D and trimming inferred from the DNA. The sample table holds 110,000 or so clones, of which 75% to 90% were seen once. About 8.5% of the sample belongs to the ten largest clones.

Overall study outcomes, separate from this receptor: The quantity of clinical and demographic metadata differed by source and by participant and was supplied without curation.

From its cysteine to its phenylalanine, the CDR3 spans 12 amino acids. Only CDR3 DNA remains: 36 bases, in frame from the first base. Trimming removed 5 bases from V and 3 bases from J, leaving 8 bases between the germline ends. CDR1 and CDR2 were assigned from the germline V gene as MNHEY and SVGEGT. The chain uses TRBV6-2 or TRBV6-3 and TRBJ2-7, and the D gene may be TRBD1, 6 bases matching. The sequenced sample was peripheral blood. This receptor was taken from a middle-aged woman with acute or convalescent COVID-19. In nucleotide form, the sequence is TGTGCCAGCAGTAAACAGGGCTACGAGCAGTACTTC. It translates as CASSKQGYEQYF.